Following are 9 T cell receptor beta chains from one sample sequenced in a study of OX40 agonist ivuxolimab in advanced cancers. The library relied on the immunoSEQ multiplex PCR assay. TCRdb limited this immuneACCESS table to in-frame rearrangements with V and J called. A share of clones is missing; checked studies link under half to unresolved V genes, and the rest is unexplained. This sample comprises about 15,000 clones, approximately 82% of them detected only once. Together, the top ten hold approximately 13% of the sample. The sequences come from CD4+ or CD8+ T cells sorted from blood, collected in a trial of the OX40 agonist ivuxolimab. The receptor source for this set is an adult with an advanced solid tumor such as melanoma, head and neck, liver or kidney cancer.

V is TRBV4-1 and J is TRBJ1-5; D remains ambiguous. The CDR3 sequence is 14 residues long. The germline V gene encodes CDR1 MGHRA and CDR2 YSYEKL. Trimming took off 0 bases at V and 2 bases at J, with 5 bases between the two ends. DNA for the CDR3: TGCGCCAGCAGCCAAGATATACGCAATCAGCCCCAGCATTTT. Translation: CASSQDIRNQPQHF.

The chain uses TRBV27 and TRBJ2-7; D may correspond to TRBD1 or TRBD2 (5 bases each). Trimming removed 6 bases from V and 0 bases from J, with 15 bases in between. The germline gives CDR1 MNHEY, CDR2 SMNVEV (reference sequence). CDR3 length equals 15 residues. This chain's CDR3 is CASSPFWGSSYEQYF. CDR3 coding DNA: TGTGCCAGCAGCCCTTTCTGGGGGAGCTCCTACGAGCAGTACTTC.

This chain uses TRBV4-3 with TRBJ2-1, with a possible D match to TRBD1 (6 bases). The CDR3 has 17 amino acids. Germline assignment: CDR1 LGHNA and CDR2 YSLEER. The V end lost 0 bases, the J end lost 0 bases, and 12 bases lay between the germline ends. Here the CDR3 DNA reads TGCGCCAGCAGCCAAGAAGGGGGTTTAAGCTCCTACAATGAGCAGTTCTTC. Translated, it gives CASSQEGGLSSYNEQFF.

The CDR3 region is CASSPGTAWSNQPQHF. The CDR3 DNA is TGTGCCAGCAGTCCTGGGACAGCGTGGAGCAATCAGCCCCAGCATTTT. The chain carries TRBV28 and TRBJ1-5; 7 bases match TRBD1. This CDR3 comprises 16 residues. Germline values: CDR1 MDHEN, CDR2 SYDVKM. Trimming cost V 5 bases and J 1 base; bases outside gene matches: 8.

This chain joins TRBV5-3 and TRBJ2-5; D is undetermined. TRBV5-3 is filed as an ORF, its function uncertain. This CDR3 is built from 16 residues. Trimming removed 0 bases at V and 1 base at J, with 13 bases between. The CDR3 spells CARSLALPGPQETQYF. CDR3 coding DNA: TGTGCCAGAAGCTTGGCGCTCCCTGGCCCCCAAGAGACCCAGTACTTC.

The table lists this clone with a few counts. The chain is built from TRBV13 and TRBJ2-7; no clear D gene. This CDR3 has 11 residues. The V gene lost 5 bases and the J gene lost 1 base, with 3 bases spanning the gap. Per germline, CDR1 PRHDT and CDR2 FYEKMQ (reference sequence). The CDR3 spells CASSLSYEQYF. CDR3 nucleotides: TGTGCCAGCAGCCTTTCCTACGAGCAGTACTTC.

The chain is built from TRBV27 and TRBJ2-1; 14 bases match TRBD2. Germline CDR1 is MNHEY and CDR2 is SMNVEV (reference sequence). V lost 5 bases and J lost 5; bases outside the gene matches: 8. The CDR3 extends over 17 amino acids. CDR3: CASSPGTSGSLDNEQFF. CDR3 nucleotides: TGTGCCAGCAGTCCCGGGACTAGCGGGAGTCTTGACAATGAGCAGTTCTTC.

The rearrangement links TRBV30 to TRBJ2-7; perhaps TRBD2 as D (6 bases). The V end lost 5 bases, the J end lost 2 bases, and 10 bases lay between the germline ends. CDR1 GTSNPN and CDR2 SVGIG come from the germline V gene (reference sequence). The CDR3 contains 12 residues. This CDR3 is CAWVGGPYEQYF. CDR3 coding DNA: TGTGCCTGGGTGGGGGGACCCTACGAGCAGTACTTC.

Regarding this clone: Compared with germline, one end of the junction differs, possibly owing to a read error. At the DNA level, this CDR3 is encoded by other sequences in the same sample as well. The CDR3 reads CASSLGTSGAYNEQFF. CDR3 DNA sequence: TGCGCCAGCAGCTTGGGGACTAGCGGGGCCTACAATGAGCAGTTCTTC. The chain couples TRBV7-6 to TRBJ2-1, with 13 nucleotides matching TRBD2. The germline gives CDR1 SGHVS, CDR2 FNYEAQ. The CDR3 is made up of 16 amino acids. Full variable domain (missing parts from reference TRBV7-6 and TRBJ2-1): GAGVSQSPRYKVTKRGQDVALRCDPISGHVSLYWYRQALGQGPEFLTYFNYEAQQDKSGLPNDRFSAERPEGSISTLTIQRTEQRDSAMYRCASSLGTSGAYNEQFFGPGTRLTVL.